This T cell receptor (beta chain) originates from a study of blood T cell repertoires in COVID-19. For the study at large: PBMCs, B-cell-depleted T cells, or T cells provided the cDNA or gDNA that made up the material.

Profiling relied on immunoSEQ multiplex PCR, and the TCRdb table lists in-frame clones only, not all of them. The table includes tens of thousands of clones, about 80% detected once. Material for sequencing was peripheral blood. This TCR was sampled from a woman aged 70-85 years with acute or convalescent COVID-19.

CDR3 sequence reads: CASSLRQGRAKNIQYF. The CDR3 coding sequence is TGTGCCAGTAGTCTACGACAGGGGAGGGCCAAAAACATTCAGTACTTC. This sequence joins TRBV19 and TRBJ2-4, with TRBD1 matching 8 bases. Germline CDR1 reads LNHDA; CDR2 reads SQIVND (reference sequence). V lost 5 bases, J lost 1 base, and 7 bases stayed unmatched. CDR3 length: 16 amino acids. Full variable domain (remainder filled in from reference TRBV19 and TRBJ2-4): DGGITQSPKYLFRKEGQNVTLSCEQNLNHDAMYWYRQDPGQGLRLIYYSQIVNDFQKGDIAEGYSVSREKKESFPLTVTSAQKNPTAFYLCASSLRQGRAKNIQYFGAGTRLSVL.